This passage covers 24 T cell receptor beta chains from one sample sequenced in a study of shared clonotypes between healthy human individuals. Profiling relied on immunoSEQ multiplex PCR, and the TCRdb table lists in-frame clones only, not all of them. The sample records some 480,000 clones, 79% being singletons. The sequencing input was PBMCs. All receptors come from a woman between 35 and 50 years old in good health. Some clones in this sample may be carry-over from other donors' samples.

This chain uses TRBV27 with TRBJ1-1, with D tentatively TRBD1 (6 bases). Germline V lookup: CDR1 MNHEY, CDR2 SMNVEV (reference sequence). V lost 10 bases, J lost 0 bases, and 18 bases lay in between. The CDR3 consists of 15 residues. CDR3 sequence reads: CATPGVGHMNTEAFF. The CDR3 DNA sequence: TGTGCCACCCCGGGGGTGGGACACATGAACACTGAAGCTTTCTTT.

This chain joins TRBV6-5 and TRBJ2-5; D gene uncertain. Germline CDR1 reads MNHEY; CDR2 reads SVGAGI. The CDR3 extends over 15 amino acids. V was pared by 2 bases and J by 11 bases, with 21 bases between. CDR3 bases: TGTGCCAGCAGTTACCCCGGGCTGCCGCTTGAGGAGCAGTACTTC. It encodes CASSYPGLPLEEQYF.

The rearrangement joins TRBV20-1 to TRBJ1-2; D uncertain. Trimming stripped 5 bases from V and 8 bases from J, with 12 bases between. The CDR3 has 11 amino acids. The germline CDR1 and CDR2 sequences are DFQATT and SNEGSKA (reference sequence). As DNA, the CDR3 is TGCAGTGCTCATGACACCTTCGGCTACACCTTC. Residues: CSAHDTFGYTF.

For this clone: A much larger clone is a single base away; this may be a read error. V is TRBV30 and J is TRBJ1-3, with D hard to call. CDR3 size: 13 residues. Germline-derived CDR1 and CDR2 are GTSNPN and SVGIG (reference sequence). This CDR3 is CAWHIFSGNTVYF. CDR3 bases: TGTGCCTGGCACATATTCTCTGGAAACACCGTATATTTT.

This clone was seen more than once but under ten times. The chain joins TRBV7-3 to TRBJ1-2, with D hard to call. This CDR3 is built from 13 residues. Germline CDR1 SGHTA, CDR2 FQGTGA. V was clipped by 4 bases and J by 8 bases, with 14 bases between them. CDR3 loop: CASSSTGLGGYTF. The CDR3 DNA sequence: TGTGCCAGCAGCTCAACGGGCCTTGGCGGCTACACCTTC.

This clone appeared a single time. The gene calls are TRBV7-2 and TRBJ2-7, with TRBD1 matching over 7 bases. Per the germline V gene, CDR1 is SGHTA and CDR2 is FQGNSA. CDR3 length equals 14 residues. The junction had 5 bases not matched to a gene; V was cut back by 1 base and J by 5 bases. CDR3 protein: CASSLDRGLDEQYF. Here the CDR3 DNA reads TGTGCCAGCAGCTTAGATAGGGGGCTCGACGAGCAGTACTTC.

The chain couples TRBV7-2 to TRBJ2-7; the D is unclear. The V and J ends lost 5 bases and 4 bases respectively, with 15 bases between them. This CDR3 is 14 amino acids long. Looked up from germline, CDR1 is SGHTA and CDR2 is FQGNSA. The CDR3 loop is CASSVGSGPYEQYF. The CDR3 DNA reads TGTGCCAGCAGCGTCGGCTCCGGGCCATACGAGCAGTACTTC. The full variable domain, completed using reference TRBV7-2 and TRBJ2-7, is GAGVSQSPSNKVTEKGKDVELRCDPISGHTALYWYRQSLGQGLEFLIYFQGNSAPDKSGLPSDRFSAERTGGSVSTLTIQRTQQEDSAVYLCASSVGSGPYEQYFGPGTRLTVT.

The chain has TRBV7-9 and TRBJ2-1; either TRBD1 or TRBD2 may supply D (5 bases each). Germline values: CDR1 SEHNR, CDR2 FQNEAQ (reference sequence). The length of the CDR3 is 15 residues. Trimming shortened V by 3 bases and J by 3 bases, and 12 bases separated the two germline ends. The CDR3 sequence is CASSLAGTRYNEQFF. DNA for the CDR3: TGTGCCAGCAGCTTGGCCGGGACCCGCTACAATGAGCAGTTCTTC.

V and J are TRBV5-1 and TRBJ1-1; D is unclear. Per germline, CDR1 SGHRS and CDR2 YFSETQ. The V and J ends lost 4 bases and 1 base respectively, with 17 bases between them. CDR3 length: 16 amino acids. The CDR3 sequence: CASSIPPGGSNTEAFF. For the CDR3, the DNA is TGCGCCAGCAGCATACCCCCCGGAGGGTCGAACACTGAAGCTTTCTTT.

This clone was observed a handful of times. This chain connects TRBV29-1 to TRBJ2-7, with D possibly matching TRBD2 (5 bases). This CDR3 spans 11 amino acids. The germline V and J ends were trimmed by 6 bases and 2 bases, with 8 bases remaining between them. CDR1 is SQVTM, CDR2 ANQGSEA, per germline. The CDR3 DNA reads TGCAGCGTCGCGACTACCTACGAGCAGTACTTC. The encoded protein is CSVATTYEQYF.

Worth noting for this clone: Lacking the conserved final phenylalanine or tryptophan, this CDR3 likely reflects a read error. The V and J genes are TRBV15 and TRBJ2-7, with unresolved D. CDR3 length: 13 amino acids. CDR1 is LNHNV, CDR2 YYDKDF, per germline (reference sequence). Trimming removed 1 base from V and 4 bases from J, with 8 bases in between. The CDR3 DNA sequence: TGTGCCACCAGCAGAGGTACCTCTTACGAGCAGTACCTC. Translating gives CATSRGTSYEQYL.

V gene TRBV30 combines with J gene TRBJ2-7; TRBD2 matches 10 bases. The CDR3 is 15 amino acids. The V gene's germline CDR1 is GTSNPN and CDR2 SVGIG (reference sequence). V trimming: 3 bases; J trimming: 3 bases; junction bases outside the gene matches: 8. DNA of the CDR3: TGTGCCTGGAGCAACGAGCGGGGGGGAAGCTACGAGCAGTACTTC. The encoded protein is CAWSNERGGSYEQYF.

The J gene is TRBJ2-7, the V gene TRBV19; maybe TRBD1 (6 bases). Between the trimmed V and J ends, which lost 6 bases and 2 bases, there was a span of 17 bases. This CDR3 has 15 amino acids. CDR1 is LNHDA, CDR2 SQIVND, per germline (reference sequence). The CDR3 sequence: CASRKGGHSPYEQYF. In DNA form, the CDR3 reads TGTGCCAGTAGAAAAGGGGGACATAGCCCCTACGAGCAGTACTTC.

This clone was seen a handful of times. V usage is TRBV19 and J usage is TRBJ2-1; 8 nucleotides line up with TRBD2. Germline CDR1 LNHDA, CDR2 SQIVND (reference sequence). V dropped 6 bases and J dropped 2; count of bases not matched to a gene: 6. The CDR3 is 15 amino acids. CDR3 region: CASSRTSSAYNEQFF. The CDR3, as DNA: TGTGCCAGTAGCCGGACTAGCTCTGCCTACAATGAGCAGTTCTTC.

J is TRBJ1-1 and V is TRBV9; D is undetermined. Germline V gene lookup returns CDR1 SGDLS and CDR2 YYNGEE. Deletions cut 1 base from V and 0 bases from J, with 10 bases between. This CDR3 region has 15 residues. The CDR3 DNA follows: TGTGCCAGCAGCGTAAGTGGAGAAATGAACACTGAAGCTTTCTTT. Protein sequence: CASSVSGEMNTEAFF.

The J gene is TRBJ2-2, the V gene TRBV7-9; D is undetermined. V shed 4 bases and J shed 6 bases, with 15 bases lying between them. CDR3 length equals 15 residues. Germline V gene lookup returns CDR1 SEHNR and CDR2 FQNEAQ (reference sequence). The CDR3 spells CASSSLIESAGELFF. For the CDR3, the DNA is TGTGCCAGCAGCTCCCTAATAGAGTCAGCCGGGGAGCTGTTTTTT.

Written as DNA, the CDR3 is TGTGCCAGCAGTGAGTCTAGCTACGAGCAGTACTTC. Its translation is CASSESSYEQYF. The chain links TRBV2 to TRBJ2-7, with D hard to call. The length of the CDR3 is 12 residues. Germline CDR1 and CDR2: SNHLY and FYNNEI. Between the trimmed V and J ends, which lost 3 bases and 3 bases, there was a span of 6 bases.

This rearrangement joins TRBV27 to TRBJ2-7; D not certain. V was cut by 0 bases and J by 6 bases, with 12 bases left in between. Germline V gene lookup returns CDR1 MNHEY and CDR2 SMNVEV (reference sequence). This CDR3 is 14 amino acids long. The DNA for the CDR3 is TGTGCCAGCAGTTTATCGGTGCTCGCATCCGAGCAGTACTTC. Its translation is CASSLSVLASEQYF.

The chain has TRBV28 and TRBJ1-4, with unresolved D. The V gene's germline CDR1 is MDHEN and CDR2 SYDVKM. CDR3 length: 14 residues. The germline V and J ends were trimmed by 4 bases and 8 bases, with 14 bases remaining between them. The CDR3 is CASSYPRGPEKLFF. The CDR3 DNA sequence: TGTGCCAGCAGTTACCCTCGGGGTCCCGAAAAACTGTTTTTT.

V and J are TRBV7-9 and TRBJ2-5; TRBD1 matches 8 bases. The DNA end lines up better with TRBJ2-7; the J call may be wrong. The length of the CDR3 is 14 residues. Germline CDR1 is SEHNR and CDR2 is FQNEAQ (reference sequence). CDR3: CASSQTGAVYEQYF. The CDR3 DNA sequence: TGTGCCAGCAGCCAGACAGGGGCCGTCTACGAGCAGTACTTC.

This chain connects TRBV4-1 to TRBJ2-1; the match to TRBD2 covers 15 bases. Germline V gene data show CDR1 as MGHRA and CDR2 as YSYEKL. The V and J ends lost 4 bases and 2 bases, in that order; junction bases with no gene match: 3. This CDR3 spans 17 amino acids. CDR3 DNA sequence: TGCGCCAGCAGCCGGACTAGCGGGAGGGCCACCTACAATGAGCAGTTCTTC. It specifies CASSRTSGRATYNEQFF.

As for this clone: A far larger clone is a single base away, which makes a read error likely. J is TRBJ1-1 and V is TRBV29-1; D not resolved. This CDR3 contains 11 residues. The germline CDR1 and CDR2 sequences are SQVTM and ANQGSEA. Trimming shortened V by 4 bases and J by 1 base, and 4 bases separated the two germline ends. Here the CDR3 DNA reads TGCAGCGTTGCAGAGAACACTGAAGCTTTCTTT. It encodes CSVAENTEAFF. The full variable domain, in which reference TRBV29-1 and TRBJ1-1 provide the parts outside the CDR3, is SAVISQKPSRDICQRGTSLTIQCQVDSQVTMMFWYRQQPGQSLTLIATANQGSEATYESGFVIDKFPISRPNLTFSTLTVSNMSPEDSSIYLCSVAENTEAFFGQGTRLTVV.

Concerning this clone: This may be a read error, as it is one base from a much larger clone. The chain is built from TRBV28 and TRBJ1-2; no clear D. The germline V gene encodes CDR1 MDHEN and CDR2 SYDVKM. The ends were cut back, 5 bases at V and 1 base at J, with 5 bases in the middle. CDR3 length: 12 amino acids. The DNA of the CDR3 is TGTGCCAGCAGTCAGAATAACTATGGCTACACCTTC. It specifies CASSQNNYGYTF.

The chain carries TRBV6-6 and TRBJ1-2; tentatively, D is TRBD1 (5 bases). CDR3 length: 15 amino acids. The V gene lost 4 bases and the J gene lost 6 bases, with 18 bases spanning the gap. Germline CDR1 reads MNHNY; CDR2 reads SVGAGI (reference sequence). Here the CDR3 DNA reads TGTGCCAGCAGTTCTACTAGGGAGGGGAGAGATGGCTACACCTTC. It yields the protein CASSSTREGRDGYTF.